A single sample gave rise to the 3 T cell receptor beta chains below, sequenced in a study of T cell responses to AZD1222 COVID-19 vaccine. Repertoires were generated with immunoSEQ multiplex PCR, while TCRdb's copy carries only in-frame clones and drops some. The table has about 120,000 clones, approximately 85% seen once. The specimen was peripheral blood, collected on day 0 of AZD1222 vaccination. These receptors came from an adult in good health.

This clone was seen a few times. The V and J genes are TRBV9 and TRBJ2-1; 8 positions match TRBD1. The CDR3 consists of 15 residues. Trimming removed 1 base from V and 7 bases from J; junction bases left unmatched: 7. From germline, CDR1 is SGDLS and CDR2 YYNGEE. DNA of the CDR3: TGTGCCAGCAGCGTATCTCAGGGGGCGGGTAATGAGCAGTTCTTC. Translating it yields CASSVSQGAGNEQFF.

This clone was recorded only once. The chain has TRBV6-5 and TRBJ2-5; 7 bases map to TRBD2. The CDR3 sequence is 16 residues long. Germline assignment: CDR1 MNHEY and CDR2 SVGAGI. With 0 bases clipped from V and 5 bases from J, the junction kept 9 bases outside the gene matches. CDR3 in amino acids: CASSYSGGGSRETQYF. The CDR3 region has the DNA TGTGCCAGCAGTTACTCGGGCGGGGGTTCCCGGGAGACCCAGTACTTC.

The chain links TRBV5-1 to TRBJ1-2; D gene uncertain. The CDR3 runs to 16 residues. Trimming stripped 3 bases from V and 8 bases from J, with 23 bases between. Germline CDR1 is SGHRS and CDR2 is YFSETQ. This CDR3 reads CASSSGGEGSSRGYTF. The CDR3 region has the DNA TGCGCCAGCAGCTCGGGCGGGGAAGGCTCCTCACGAGGCTACACCTTC. The full variable domain, in which reference TRBV5-1 and TRBJ1-2 provide the parts outside the CDR3, is KAGVTQTPRYLIKTRGQQVTLSCSPISGHRSVSWYQQTPGQGLQFLFEYFSETQRNKGNFPGRFSGRQFSNSRSEMNVSTLELGDSALYLCASSSGGEGSSRGYTFGSGTRLTVV.